These 6 T cell receptor beta chains were all obtained from the same sample, sequenced in a study of T-cell memory formation after mild COVID-19. TCRdb reanalysed the 5' RACE reads using MiXCR and keeps one entry per CDR3 protein. Of about 320,000 distinct CDR3 sequences listed, about 13% are singletons. The sequenced material came from PBMCs or a T cell subset sorted from them (not recorded which). These receptors came from a man between 18 and 29 years old who had mild COVID-19 (a few samples of this study predate the infection). Cell type and time point are not known.

The sample holds many counts of this clonotype. This chain uses TRBV6-5 with TRBJ2-2; D is uncertain. The CDR3 spans 15 residues. Trimming left V 0 bases short and J 2 bases short, with 7 bases between. Germline V gene lookup returns CDR1 MNHEY and CDR2 SVGAGI. The CDR3 protein is CASSYSSANTGELFF. The CDR3 DNA is TGTGCCAGCAGTTACTCGTCAGCAAACACCGGGGAGCTGTTTTTT.

CDR3 nucleotide sequence: TGTGCCAGCAGCTTGTTACGGAAAGAGGGCGAGCAGTACTTC. It is translated as CASSLLRKEGEQYF. The gene calls are TRBV5-4 and TRBJ2-7; maybe TRBD2 (5 bases). V was cut by 1 base and J by 6 bases, with 14 bases left in between. Per the germline V gene, CDR1 is SGHNT and CDR2 is YYREEE (reference sequence). The CDR3 is 14 amino acids.

The chain recombines TRBV20-1 with TRBJ1-5; 8 bases map to TRBD1. This CDR3 contains 13 residues. Germline V gene sequence: CDR1 DFQATT, CDR2 SNEGSKA (reference sequence). The junction had 8 bases not matched to a gene; V was cut back by 4 bases and J by 9 bases. CDR3 nucleotides: TGCAGTGCTAAGGACAGGGAATACCCGCCCCAGCATTTT. Amino acid sequence: CSAKDREYPPQHF.

The rearrangement uses TRBV12-5 and TRBJ1-2; maybe TRBD1 (5 bases). The CDR3 is made up of 13 amino acids. V gave up 7 bases and J gave up 4 bases, with 13 bases separating them. Germline V lookup: CDR1 LGHNT, CDR2 FRNRAP. The CDR3 protein is CASATWRGYGYTF. DNA for the CDR3: TGTGCTAGTGCGACCTGGAGGGGCTATGGCTACACCTTC.

This sequence joins TRBV4-3 and TRBJ2-3; D is possibly TRBD1 (5 bases). CDR1 and CDR2 (germline): LGHNA, YSLEER. The CDR3 totals 15 residues. V lost 0 bases to trimming and J lost 4 bases, with 11 bases between them. The CDR3 reads CASSQEGAGADTQYF. For the CDR3, the DNA is TGCGCCAGCAGCCAAGAAGGGGCTGGGGCAGATACGCAGTATTTT.

This chain uses TRBV7-6 with TRBJ2-1; maybe TRBD2 (6 bases). Trimming removed 1 base at V and 2 bases at J, with 12 bases between. Germline CDR1 reads SGHVS; CDR2 reads FNYEAQ. The CDR3 length is 16 residues. In DNA form, the CDR3 reads TGTGCCAGCAGCTTAGTGGTGGGGGGAACCTACAATGAGCAGTTCTTC. The encoded protein is CASSLVVGGTYNEQFF.